The 31 T cell receptor beta chains given below trace back to one sample, sequenced in a study of cytomegalovirus exposure and HLA in healthy donors. Amplification used 60 Vbeta primers and 13 Jbeta primers. The protocol was immunoSEQ multiplex PCR, while the TCRdb copy is restricted to in-frame clones and leaves out a portion. The table includes a few hundred thousand clones, about 79% detected once. Sequencing was carried out using PBMCs. Source of these receptors: a young man in good health and CMV-seronegative.

This CDR3 is CASHRRPTTNEKLFF. The CDR3 coding sequence is TGTGCCAGCCACAGGCGGCCCACAACTAATGAAAAACTGTTTTTT. The rearrangement uses TRBV6-1 and TRBJ1-4; D may be TRBD1 (5 bases). This CDR3 has 15 amino acids. Trimming left V 8 bases short and J 0 bases short, with 13 bases between. The germline V gene encodes CDR1 MNHNS and CDR2 SASEGT.

The chain combines TRBV25-1 with TRBJ2-2, with TRBD1 identical over 8 bases. Trimming at V came to 2 bases and at J to 6 bases, leaving 11 bases not matched to a gene. The CDR3 sequence is 17 residues long. From germline, CDR1 is MGHDK and CDR2 SYGVNS. The CDR3 sequence: CASSEKPGTGDSGELFF. Here the CDR3 DNA reads TGTGCCAGCAGTGAAAAACCCGGGACAGGAGACTCCGGGGAGCTGTTTTTT.

V usage is TRBV6-5 and J usage is TRBJ2-7; D remains unclear. The V gene lost 6 bases and the J gene lost 4 bases, with 19 bases spanning the gap. Germline V gene data show CDR1 as MNHEY and CDR2 as SVGAGI. The CDR3 spans 15 residues. The CDR3 loop is CASSDTAGNLYEQYF. The CDR3, as DNA: TGTGCCAGCAGCGATACAGCCGGTAATCTGTACGAGCAGTACTTC.

This clone turned up a few times. This chain uses TRBV19 with TRBJ2-2; a possible D gene is TRBD1 (6 bases). The CDR3 contains 13 residues. Germline-derived CDR1 and CDR2 are LNHDA and SQIVND (reference sequence). The ends were cut back, 4 bases at V and 6 bases at J, with 9 bases in the middle. CDR3 bases: TGTGCCAGTAGTACCAGGGGTCCCGGGGAGCTGTTTTTT. Translation: CASSTRGPGELFF.

V and J are TRBV15 and TRBJ1-2; 8 bases are a match to TRBD1. There are 16 residues in the CDR3. V lost 0 bases to trimming and J lost 6 bases; unmatched junction nucleotides: 9. In germline, CDR1 is LNHNV, CDR2 YYDKDF (reference sequence). CDR3 protein: CATSREQGASLHGYTF. DNA of the CDR3: TGTGCCACCAGCAGAGAGCAGGGGGCCTCGCTTCATGGCTACACCTTC.

This rearrangement joins TRBV5-1 to TRBJ1-3; tentatively, D is TRBD1 (5 bases). The CDR3 consists of 17 residues. Between the trimmed V and J ends, which lost 0 bases and 0 bases, there was a span of 13 bases. Germline values: CDR1 SGHRS, CDR2 YFSETQ. CDR3 DNA: TGCGCCAGCAGCTTGGCCGGACAACGGAGCTCTGGAAACACCATATATTTT. It translates to CASSLAGQRSSGNTIYF.

To note about this clone: Compared with germline, one end of the junction differs, possibly owing to a read error. This chain links TRBV7-7 with TRBJ2-5, with D perhaps TRBD1 (5 bases). The CDR3 is made up of 13 amino acids. The germline V gene has CDR1 SSHAT and CDR2 FNYEAQ (reference sequence). As DNA, the CDR3 is TGTGCTAGCAGCTTAGCCAGGGAAGAGACCCAGTACTTC. This codes for CASSLAREETQYF.

CDR3 coding DNA: TGTGCCAGCGAGAATAACTCTGGAAACACCATATATTTT. As protein: CASENNSGNTIYF. This sequence joins TRBV6-1 and TRBJ1-3; D gene uncertain. Germline V gene lookup returns CDR1 MNHNS and CDR2 SASEGT. The CDR3 is made up of 13 amino acids. Trimming left V 8 bases short and J 0 bases short, with 8 bases between.

In this sample, this clone turned up a few times. The chain couples TRBV14 to TRBJ2-5, with 10 nucleotides matching TRBD1. Trimming removed 3 bases from V and 5 bases from J; junction bases left unmatched: 6. Germline V gene sequence: CDR1 SGHDN, CDR2 FVKESK. This CDR3 is built from 15 residues. The CDR3 region has the DNA TGTGCCAGCAGCCATAGGACAGGGGGTAGGGAGACCCAGTACTTC. It encodes CASSHRTGGRETQYF.

This clone was recorded once. This chain uses TRBV13 with TRBJ2-3, with D perhaps TRBD2 (5 bases). The germline gives CDR1 PRHDT, CDR2 FYEKMQ (reference sequence). The CDR3 is 14 residues long. V lost 5 bases, J lost 3 bases, and 12 bases lay in between. CDR3 amino acids: CASSLRDQTDTQYF. CDR3 DNA: TGTGCCAGCAGCCTCCGGGATCAGACAGATACGCAGTATTTT.

This chain uses TRBV27 with TRBJ1-1; 11 bases fit TRBD1. Germline lookup yields CDR1 MNHEY and CDR2 SMNVEV (reference sequence). J lost 2 bases, V lost 5 bases, and 10 bases had no gene match. This CDR3 spans 17 amino acids. The CDR3 sequence: CASSNLRDRGSNTEAFF. The CDR3 DNA is TGTGCCAGCAGTAACCTCCGGGACAGGGGGAGCAACACTGAAGCTTTCTTT.

CDR3 residues: CASSLENSGELFF. The CDR3 nucleotides read TGTGCCAGCAGCCTCGAAAATAGCGGGGAGCTGTTTTTT. The chain couples TRBV5-6 to TRBJ2-2; D gene ambiguous. This CDR3 has 13 amino acids. Trimming stripped 4 bases from V and 7 bases from J, with 11 bases between. Germline loops: CDR1 SGHDT, CDR2 YYEEEE.

The J gene is TRBJ1-6, the V gene TRBV7-3, with D possibly being TRBD1 (5 bases). Per the germline V gene, CDR1 is SGHTA and CDR2 is FQGTGA. The CDR3 has 15 amino acids. Trimming shortened V by 2 bases and J by 6 bases, and 11 bases separated the two germline ends. DNA for the CDR3: TGTGCCAGCAGCTTATCATCAGGGTTTAATTCACCCCTCCACTTT. It encodes CASSLSSGFNSPLHF.

CDR3 amino acids: CASSFGRATYEQYF. Here the CDR3 DNA reads TGTGCCAGCAGCTTCGGGCGGGCAACGTACGAGCAGTACTTC. The chain has TRBV11-2 and TRBJ2-7; D is possibly TRBD2 (5 bases). The CDR3 loop spans 14 amino acids. V was pared by 3 bases and J by 4 bases, with 13 bases between. Per germline, CDR1 SGHAT and CDR2 FQNNGV.

This clone has just one count. V gene TRBV11-3 combines with J gene TRBJ1-2; TRBD1 matches 7 bases. The germline CDR1 and CDR2 sequences are SGHNT and YENEEA. The trim removed 6 bases at V and 13 bases at J, leaving 11 bases unmatched. There are 12 residues in the CDR3. The CDR3 DNA is TGTGCCAGCAGGAGGACAGGAGAGTCTTCCACCTTC. This gives the protein CASRRTGESSTF.

This rearrangement joins TRBV7-2 to TRBJ2-7; 7 positions match TRBD1. Germline CDR1 SGHTA, CDR2 FQGNSA. This CDR3 comprises 16 residues. V shed 2 bases and J 0 bases; nucleotides not matched to a gene: 7. The CDR3 here is CASSLNPGQISYEQYF. Written as DNA, the CDR3 is TGTGCCAGCAGCTTAAACCCGGGACAGATCTCCTACGAGCAGTACTTC.

The chain combines TRBV19 with TRBJ2-5, with D possibly being TRBD2 (6 bases). Germline CDR1 is LNHDA and CDR2 is SQIVND (reference sequence). The V gene lost 3 bases and the J gene lost 3 bases, with 14 bases spanning the gap. The CDR3 extends over 15 amino acids. Here the CDR3 reads CASSIWRASKETQYF. As DNA, the CDR3 is TGTGCCAGTAGTATCTGGAGGGCGAGTAAAGAGACCCAGTACTTC.

The genes are TRBV7-9 and TRBJ1-1; a possible D gene is TRBD1 (6 bases). The CDR3 contains 13 residues. The germline V and J ends were trimmed by 3 bases and 14 bases, with 19 bases remaining between them. Germline lookup yields CDR1 SEHNR and CDR2 FQNEAQ (reference sequence). This CDR3 is CASSLSPGADVFF. The CDR3 DNA sequence: TGTGCCAGCAGCTTGAGTCCAGGGGCGGACGTCTTCTTT. The full variable domain, in which reference TRBV7-9 and TRBJ1-1 provide the parts outside the CDR3, is DTGVSQNPRHKITKRGQNVTFRCDPISEHNRLYWYRQTLGQGPEFLTYFQNEAQLEKSRLLSDRFSAERPKGSFSTLEIQRTEQGDSAMYLCASSLSPGADVFFGQGTRLTVV.

This chain links TRBV18 with TRBJ2-7; 8 bases are a match to TRBD1. This CDR3 region has 15 residues. J was trimmed by 2 bases and V by 3 bases; bases with no gene match: 6. Germline V gene data show CDR1 as KGHSH and CDR2 as LQKENI. In DNA, the CDR3 is TGTGCCAGCTCACCGGCGCAGGGGGCCCCCTACGAGCAGTACTTC. This encodes CASSPAQGAPYEQYF.

This chain uses TRBV18 with TRBJ1-2; TRBD1 matches 7 bases. Germline V CDR1 and CDR2: KGHSH, LQKENI. V was pared by 6 bases and J by 6 bases, with 4 bases of the junction left unmatched. The CDR3 covers 12 residues. CDR3 DNA: TGTGCCAGCTCCCTTACAGGGGATGGCTACACCTTC. The encoded protein is CASSLTGDGYTF. Using reference TRBV18 and TRBJ1-2 for the parts outside the CDR3, the full variable domain is NAGVMQNPRHLVRRRGQEARLRCSPMKGHSHVYWYRQLPEEGLKFMVYLQKENIIDESGMPKERFSAEFPKEGPSILRIQQVVRGDSAAYFCASSLTGDGYTFGSGTRLTVV.

The chain combines TRBV4-1 with TRBJ2-1; D gene unclear. Trimming removed 2 bases from V and 0 bases from J, with 11 bases in between. Germline-derived CDR1 and CDR2 are MGHRA and YSYEKL. This CDR3 has 16 amino acids. The CDR3 here is CASSQYFESSYNEQFF. As DNA, the CDR3 is TGCGCCAGCAGCCAATACTTTGAGAGCTCCTACAATGAGCAGTTCTTC.

The chain uses TRBV7-3 and TRBJ2-1; D gene unclear. The CDR3 runs to 14 residues. Germline V lookup: CDR1 SGHTA, CDR2 FQGTGA. V was pared by 4 bases and J by 4 bases, with 11 bases between. CDR3 DNA sequence: TGTGCCAGCAGCTCCCTTTCAGGTTACAATGAGCAGTTCTTC. This gives the protein CASSSLSGYNEQFF.

The genes are TRBV19 and TRBJ2-1; D call uncertain. Trimming took 8 bases from V and 4 from J, leaving 12 bases between them. This CDR3 has 13 residues. Germline-derived CDR1 and CDR2 are LNHDA and SQIVND (reference sequence). CDR3 amino acids: CASGSVAYNEQFF. DNA of the CDR3: TGTGCCAGTGGGTCGGTAGCTTACAATGAGCAGTTCTTC.

This clone is labeled as medium-sized. The chain joins TRBV11-2 to TRBJ1-6; D may be TRBD1 (6 bases). Germline CDR1 and CDR2: SGHAT and FQNNGV. The CDR3 contains 15 residues. V lost 4 bases, J lost 4 bases, and 11 bases lay in between. Here the CDR3 DNA reads TGTGCCAGCAGCTCCGACAGGACTTATAATTCACCCCTCCACTTT. This gives the protein CASSSDRTYNSPLHF.

The DNA for the CDR3 is TGCGCCAGCAGCCAAGATACCGGACCGAGGGCTGAAGCTTTCTTT. Protein sequence: CASSQDTGPRAEAFF. V usage is TRBV4-3 and J usage is TRBJ1-1, with no clear D. Per germline, CDR1 LGHNA and CDR2 YSLEER. V shed 0 bases and J shed 6 bases, with 14 bases lying between them. The CDR3 has 15 residues.

The genes are TRBV27 and TRBJ1-1; D gene uncertain. The CDR3 totals 16 residues. CDR1 and CDR2 from the germline V gene are MNHEY and SMNVEV (reference sequence). Trimming removed 4 bases at V and 4 bases at J, with 19 bases between. CDR3 nucleotide sequence: TGTGCCAGCAGTTGGGAGACATCCCCTAAGGCCACTGAAGCTTTCTTT. Amino acids: CASSWETSPKATEAFF.

CDR3 DNA: TGTGCCAGCAGTCCCCTGACAGCAACGAACACTGAAGCTTTCTTT. This codes for CASSPLTATNTEAFF. This sequence joins TRBV6-1 and TRBJ1-1; tentatively, D is TRBD1 (5 bases). The CDR3 sequence is 15 residues long. Germline CDR1 is MNHNS and CDR2 is SASEGT. The germline V and J ends were trimmed by 5 bases and 1 base, with 14 bases remaining between them.

The table lists this clone with a few counts. The chain links TRBV9 to TRBJ2-3, with TRBD1 identical over 9 bases. The ends lost 2 bases at V and 3 bases at J; junction bases unmatched: 7. Germline V CDR1 and CDR2: SGDLS, YYNGEE. The CDR3 extends over 16 amino acids. CDR3 region: CASSVGQGTGTDTQYF. In DNA form, the CDR3 reads TGTGCCAGCAGCGTGGGACAGGGTACGGGGACAGATACGCAGTATTTT.

The chain uses TRBV6-1 and TRBJ1-6, with TRBD1 as a possible D gene (5 bases). CDR3 length: 14 amino acids. The ends were cut back, 2 bases at V and 9 bases at J, with 11 bases in the middle. Germline V lookup: CDR1 MNHNS, CDR2 SASEGT. The CDR3 DNA follows: TGTGCCAGCAGTGAACAGGGAATGGGTTCACCCCTCCACTTT. It yields the protein CASSEQGMGSPLHF.

The J gene is TRBJ1-1, the V gene TRBV6-5; 8 positions agree with TRBD1. CDR3 length: 15 amino acids. Trimming cost V 6 bases and J 1 base; bases outside gene matches: 7. Per the germline V gene, CDR1 is MNHEY and CDR2 is SVGAGI. DNA of the CDR3: TGTGCCAGCAGCAGGAGGGGGACAGGGAACACTGAAGCTTTCTTT. As protein: CASSRRGTGNTEAFF.

The gene calls are TRBV4-2 and TRBJ2-2; 13 bases are a match to TRBD2. This CDR3 contains 14 residues. CDR1 is LGHNA and CDR2 is YNFKEQ in the germline V gene. J was trimmed by 5 bases and V by 8 bases; bases with no gene match: 2. CDR3 sequence: CASGGLAGTGELFF. The CDR3 DNA reads TGTGCCAGCGGGGGACTAGCGGGAACCGGGGAGCTGTTTTTT.